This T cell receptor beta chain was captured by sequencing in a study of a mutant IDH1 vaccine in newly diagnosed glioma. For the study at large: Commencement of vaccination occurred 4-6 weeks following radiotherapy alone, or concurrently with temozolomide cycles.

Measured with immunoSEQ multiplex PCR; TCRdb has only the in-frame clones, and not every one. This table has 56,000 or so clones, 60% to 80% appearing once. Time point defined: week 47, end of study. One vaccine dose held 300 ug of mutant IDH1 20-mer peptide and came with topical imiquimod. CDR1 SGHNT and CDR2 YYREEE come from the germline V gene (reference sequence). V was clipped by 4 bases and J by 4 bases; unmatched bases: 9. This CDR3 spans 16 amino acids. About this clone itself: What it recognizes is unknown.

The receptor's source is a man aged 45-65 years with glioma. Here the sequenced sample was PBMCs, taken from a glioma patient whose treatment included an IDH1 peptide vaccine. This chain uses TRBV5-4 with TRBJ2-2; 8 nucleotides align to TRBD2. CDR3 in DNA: TGTGCCAGCAGCCCCGGGAGGGGCCGGAGCACCGGGGAGCTGTTTTTT. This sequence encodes CASSPGRGRSTGELFF.